This paragraph covers one TCR beta chain sequence. This CDR3 comprises 15 residues. Germline V CDR1 and CDR2: KGHSH, LQKENI. V dropped 5 bases and J dropped 2 bases, with 15 bases sitting between them. These data originate in a study of blood T cell repertoires in COVID-19. Here immunoSEQ multiplex PCR was the method, and the copy in TCRdb shows in-frame clones only, minus some. The sample lists 50,000 to 75,000 clones; about nine tenths were seen once. The clonotype was recovered from a human donor in a cohort sampled during active COVID-19. Sequenced input: peripheral blood. V gene TRBV18 combines with J gene TRBJ1-1, with unresolved D. Written as DNA, the CDR3 is TGTGCCAGCTCAGCAAACAGCGGGAAAAACACTGAAGCTTTCTTT. Translating it yields CASSANSGKNTEAFF.